A single sample gave rise to the 18 T cell receptor beta chains below, sequenced in a study of cytomegalovirus exposure and HLA in healthy donors. Amplification used 60 Vbeta primers and 13 Jbeta primers. The data were produced by immunoSEQ multiplex PCR, yet TCRdb's version contains in-frame clones alone and is incomplete. The specimen's table records about 41,000 clones. The sample comprised PBMCs. The receptor source for this set is a man aged 25 to 45 in good health and CMV-seronegative.

This chain uses TRBV6-5 with TRBJ2-7, with TRBD2 matching 8 bases. CDR3 length: 15 amino acids. V lost 6 bases to trimming and J lost 2 bases; unmatched junction nucleotides: 9. Per the germline V gene, CDR1 is MNHEY and CDR2 is SVGAGI. CDR3 in amino acids: CASRMQPGGAYEQYF. The CDR3 DNA sequence: TGTGCCAGCAGGATGCAGCCGGGGGGGGCCTACGAGCAGTACTTC.

The DNA of the CDR3 is TGTGCCAGCAGCTTTGTGGGCGCCTACGAGCAGTACTTC. It specifies CASSFVGAYEQYF. The chain is built from TRBV5-6 and TRBJ2-7; D unresolved. The germline CDR1 and CDR2 sequences are SGHDT and YYEEEE. This CDR3 comprises 13 residues. V lost 2 bases, J lost 2 bases, and 8 bases lay in between.

The J gene is TRBJ2-6, the V gene TRBV7-6; D perhaps matches TRBD2 (6 bases). Germline CDR1 is SGHVS and CDR2 is FNYEAQ. Between the trimmed V and J ends, which lost 3 bases and 2 bases, there was a span of 8 bases. The CDR3 sequence is 15 residues long. Here the CDR3 reads CASSLRDPGANVLTF. As DNA, the CDR3 is TGTGCCAGCAGCTTGCGGGACCCTGGGGCCAACGTCCTGACTTTC. Full variable domain (missing parts from reference TRBV7-6 and TRBJ2-6): GAGVSQSPRYKVTKRGQDVALRCDPISGHVSLYWYRQALGQGPEFLTYFNYEAQQDKSGLPNDRFSAERPEGSISTLTIQRTEQRDSAMYRCASSLRDPGANVLTFGAGSRLTVL.

The rearrangement links TRBV9 to TRBJ2-7, with D tentatively TRBD1 (5 bases). CDR1 and CDR2 (germline): SGDLS, YYNGEE. V was pared by 0 bases and J by 6 bases, with 10 bases between. The CDR3 extends over 13 amino acids. The CDR3 DNA is TGTGCCAGCAGCGTAGGCCAGGACACCGAGCAGTACTTC. Translation: CASSVGQDTEQYF.

The gene calls are TRBV6-1 and TRBJ2-1, with 7 nucleotides matching TRBD2. J gave up 4 bases and V 8 bases, and 5 bases lay outside the gene matches. The CDR3 runs 13 residues. Germline loops: CDR1 MNHNS, CDR2 SASEGT. The CDR3: CASGGGRYNEQFF. The CDR3 DNA sequence: TGTGCCAGCGGTGGCGGGAGATACAATGAGCAGTTCTTC.

CDR3 DNA sequence: TGTGCCAGCAGCCCCCGCCAAGGACAAAACTATGGCTACACCTTC. Translated: CASSPRQGQNYGYTF. The chain has TRBV5-6 and TRBJ1-2; TRBD1 is a possible D gene (5 bases). The CDR3 runs 15 residues. Germline CDR1 and CDR2: SGHDT and YYEEEE. Trimming removed 4 bases from V and 2 bases from J, with 15 bases in between.

V usage is TRBV5-1 and J usage is TRBJ2-5, with 7 bases that match TRBD1. The CDR3 sequence is 13 residues long. Per the germline V gene, CDR1 is SGHRS and CDR2 is YFSETQ. The V segment lost 2 bases and the J segment 3 bases; nucleotides outside the gene matches: 1. The CDR3 here is CASSFGTEETQYF. In nucleotides, the CDR3 is TGCGCCAGCAGCTTCGGGACAGAAGAGACCCAGTACTTC.

V and J are TRBV4-2 and TRBJ1-2, with D possibly TRBD1 on 6 matching bases. CDR3 length: 15 residues. V lost 4 bases and J 8 bases, leaving 20 bases between the germline ends. Per the germline V gene, CDR1 is LGHNA and CDR2 is YNFKEQ. The CDR3 nucleotides are TGTGCCAGCAGCCTAAGCACAGGCGGGGGCGGCGGCTACACCTTC. Translation gives CASSLSTGGGGGYTF.

This chain uses TRBV2 with TRBJ2-7; D unclear. Germline V CDR1 and CDR2: SNHLY, FYNNEI. V lost 11 bases to trimming and J lost 4 bases, with 21 bases between them. This CDR3 spans 14 amino acids. The CDR3 sequence: CAAARSNSSYEQYF. The CDR3 coding sequence is TGTGCCGCCGCCCGTAGTAACTCCTCATACGAGCAGTACTTC.

The chain uses TRBV19 and TRBJ1-3; unclear D gene. Trimming pared 4 bases from V and 4 bases from J, leaving 11 bases between. Germline values: CDR1 LNHDA, CDR2 SQIVND (reference sequence). There are 14 residues in the CDR3. This chain's CDR3 is CASSTTTTGNTIYF. The DNA of the CDR3 is TGTGCCAGTAGTACCACAACAACGGGAAACACCATATATTTT.

The CDR3 nucleotides read TGTGCCAGCAGTTCCCCCCGGGACAGGGTTCTCGATGAGCAGTTCTTC. It codes for CASSSPRDRVLDEQFF. The chain combines TRBV6-5 with TRBJ2-1, with TRBD1 matching over 9 bases. Per the germline V gene, CDR1 is MNHEY and CDR2 is SVGAGI. The CDR3 spans 16 residues. Trimming at V came to 4 bases and at J to 8 bases, leaving 12 bases not matched to a gene.

V is TRBV6-5 and J is TRBJ2-7, with D maybe TRBD2 (7 bases). The ends were cut back, 8 bases at V and 5 bases at J, with 19 bases in the middle. The CDR3 spans 14 residues. Germline CDR1 reads MNHEY; CDR2 reads SVGAGI. In DNA, the CDR3 is TGTGCCAGCGGGGGGCGGGAGTTGGTCCACGAGCAGTACTTC. It is translated as CASGGRELVHEQYF.

This chain joins TRBV19 and TRBJ1-1; TRBD1 matches at 7 bases. With 3 bases clipped from V and 0 bases from J, the junction kept 4 bases outside the gene matches. CDR3 length: 15 amino acids. CDR1 is LNHDA and CDR2 is SQIVND in the germline V gene (reference sequence). For the CDR3, the DNA is TGTGCCAGTAGTATCATTCAGGGGGTGAACACTGAAGCTTTCTTT. This codes for CASSIIQGVNTEAFF. Based on the CDR3 plus reference TRBV19 and TRBJ1-1, the full variable domain is DGGITQSPKYLFRKEGQNVTLSCEQNLNHDAMYWYRQDPGQGLRLIYYSQIVNDFQKGDIAEGYSVSREKKESFPLTVTSAQKNPTAFYLCASSIIQGVNTEAFFGQGTRLTVV.

The chain recombines TRBV7-6 with TRBJ1-1; 8 nucleotides align to TRBD1. Per germline, CDR1 SGHVS and CDR2 FNYEAQ. This CDR3 contains 15 residues. V lost 4 bases and J lost 4; bases outside the gene matches: 8. The CDR3 sequence: CASSWGDRGGTEAFF. CDR3 DNA: TGTGCCAGCAGCTGGGGCGACAGGGGTGGCACTGAAGCTTTCTTT.

The chain has TRBV29-1 and TRBJ2-1, with 7 bases identical to TRBD1. V was clipped by 7 bases and J by 4 bases; unmatched bases: 10. This CDR3 is built from 14 residues. Germline lookup yields CDR1 SQVTM and CDR2 ANQGSEA. The CDR3 loop is CSAVGTVSYNEQFF. Here the CDR3 DNA reads TGCAGCGCTGTCGGGACAGTATCGTACAATGAGCAGTTCTTC.

The genes are TRBV29-1 and TRBJ2-1; D perhaps matches TRBD1 (5 bases). Trimming left V 6 bases short and J 0 bases short, with 9 bases between. Germline-derived CDR1 and CDR2 are SQVTM and ANQGSEA. CDR3 size: 13 residues. The CDR3 DNA follows: TGCAGCGTAGGGGCCAACTCCTACAATGAGCAGTTCTTC. Its protein is CSVGANSYNEQFF.

J is TRBJ2-7 and V is TRBV5-4, with D unclear. The CDR3 totals 13 residues. With 2 bases removed from V and 4 bases from J, the gap between germline ends came to 10 bases. Germline lookup yields CDR1 SGHNT and CDR2 YYREEE (reference sequence). The CDR3 loop is CASSFFGGYEQYF. The CDR3 nucleotides read TGTGCCAGCAGCTTCTTTGGCGGTTACGAGCAGTACTTC.

J is TRBJ2-5 and V is TRBV6-5; 8 bases are shared with TRBD2. The germline V gene has CDR1 MNHEY and CDR2 SVGAGI. V was clipped by 5 bases and J by 4 bases; unmatched bases: 9. CDR3 length: 15 amino acids. The CDR3 DNA reads TGTGCCAGCAGTCGAGGAAGCGGGAGCAGAGAGACCCAGTACTTC. Residues: CASSRGSGSRETQYF.